This T cell receptor (beta chain) was captured in a study of T cell repertoires in cytomegalovirus infection. Comments on this clonotype: What it binds is unknown.

TCRdb re-called the reads through MiXCR, storing one row per CDR3 protein. This table has roughly 990,000 distinct CDR3 sequences, about a third appearing once. V was pared by 1 base and J by 0 bases, with 7 bases between. Germline V gene data show CDR1 as LGHNA and CDR2 as YSLEER. This CDR3 has 15 residues. Sequenced material: cultured CD8+ T cells from PBMCs, taken from culture after CMV antigen stimulation. The receptor's source is a human donor in good health (CMV status not recorded). Some clones in this sample may be carry-over from other donors' samples. The V gene is TRBV4-3, the J gene TRBJ2-1; D not resolved. DNA of the CDR3: TGCGCCAGCAGCCAAGGAGACAACTCCTACAATGAGCAGTTCTTC. Protein product: CASSQGDNSYNEQFF.